This TCR beta chain was sequenced in a study of cytomegalovirus exposure and HLA in healthy donors. Study background: The 500 to 750 first-cohort repertoires and the approximately 110 validation repertoires shared the same platform, a later analysis reported.

The CDR3 sequence is 15 residues long. V lost 0 bases and J lost 2, with 8 bases in between. In germline, CDR1 is SGHRS, CDR2 YFSETQ. Study-level points and caveats: Despite most TCR sequences being rare, some public TCRs occurred in many donors. The classifier, whose performance was assessed in both the original and validation cohorts, reportedly diagnosed cytomegalovirus status with high specificity and sensitivity. The study put under 200 TCR beta chains on its list as cytomegalovirus-associated.

About this clone itself: Its antigen is currently unknown.

Sequenced by immunoSEQ multiplex PCR; TCRdb stores in-frame clones only, minus some. The sample lists 250,000 to 300,000 clones, around 85% occurring once. The sequence came from a woman between 18 and 29 years old in good health and CMV-seronegative. The rearrangement uses TRBV5-1 and TRBJ1-4; D gene unclear. Source material: PBMCs. CDR3 DNA sequence: TGCGCCAGCAGCTTGGCGCAACGGACTAATGAAAAACTGTTTTTT. Its protein product is CASSLAQRTNEKLFF.